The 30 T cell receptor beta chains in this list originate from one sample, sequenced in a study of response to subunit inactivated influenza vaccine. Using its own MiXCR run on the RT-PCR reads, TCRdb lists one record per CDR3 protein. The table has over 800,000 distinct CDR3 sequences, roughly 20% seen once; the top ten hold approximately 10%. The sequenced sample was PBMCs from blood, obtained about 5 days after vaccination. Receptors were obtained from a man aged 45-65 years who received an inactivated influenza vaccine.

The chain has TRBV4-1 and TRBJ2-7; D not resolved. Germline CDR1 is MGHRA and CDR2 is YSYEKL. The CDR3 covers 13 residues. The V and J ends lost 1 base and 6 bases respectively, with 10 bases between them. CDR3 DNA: TGCGCCAGCAGCCAAGTGGGCTCGGGCGAGCAGTACTTC. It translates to CASSQVGSGEQYF.

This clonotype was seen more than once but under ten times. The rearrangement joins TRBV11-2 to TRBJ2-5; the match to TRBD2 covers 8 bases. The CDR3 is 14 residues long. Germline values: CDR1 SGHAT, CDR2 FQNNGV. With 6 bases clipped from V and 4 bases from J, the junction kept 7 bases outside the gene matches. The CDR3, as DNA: TGTGCCAGCAGGGATTACGGGAGGGTAGAGACCCAGTACTTC. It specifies CASRDYGRVETQYF.

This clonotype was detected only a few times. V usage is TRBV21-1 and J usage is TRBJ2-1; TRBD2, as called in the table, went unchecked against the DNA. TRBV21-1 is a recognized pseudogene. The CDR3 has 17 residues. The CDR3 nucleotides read TGTGCCAGCAGCAAAGCAACAGCGGGAGGGCCCCGTCATGAGCAGTTCTTC. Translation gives CASSKATAGGPRHEQFF.

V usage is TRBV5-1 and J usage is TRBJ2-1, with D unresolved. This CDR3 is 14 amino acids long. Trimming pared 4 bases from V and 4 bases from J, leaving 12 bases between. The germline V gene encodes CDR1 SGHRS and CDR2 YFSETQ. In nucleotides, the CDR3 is TGCGCCAGCAGCACGGGTGCTCCATACAATGAGCAGTTCTTC. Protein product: CASSTGAPYNEQFF.

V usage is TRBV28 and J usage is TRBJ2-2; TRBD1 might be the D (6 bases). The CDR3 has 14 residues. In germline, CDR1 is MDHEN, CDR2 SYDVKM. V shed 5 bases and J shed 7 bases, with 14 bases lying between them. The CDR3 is CASSPVQGGGELFF. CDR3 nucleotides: TGTGCCAGCAGTCCGGTACAGGGTGGCGGGGAGCTGTTTTTT. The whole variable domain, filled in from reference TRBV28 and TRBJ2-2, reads DVKVTQSSRYLVKRTGEKVFLECVQDMDHENMFWYRQDPGLGLRLIYFSYDVKMKEKGDIPEGYSVSREKKERFSLILESASTNQTSMYLCASSPVQGGGELFFGEGSRLTVL.

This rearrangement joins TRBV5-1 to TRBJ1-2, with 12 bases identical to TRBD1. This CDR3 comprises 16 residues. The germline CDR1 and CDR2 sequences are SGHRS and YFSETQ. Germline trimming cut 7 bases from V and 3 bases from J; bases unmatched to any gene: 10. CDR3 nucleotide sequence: TGCGCCAGCGTCCCGGGACAGGGGGCACCCCACTATGGCTACACCTTC. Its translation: CASVPGQGAPHYGYTF.

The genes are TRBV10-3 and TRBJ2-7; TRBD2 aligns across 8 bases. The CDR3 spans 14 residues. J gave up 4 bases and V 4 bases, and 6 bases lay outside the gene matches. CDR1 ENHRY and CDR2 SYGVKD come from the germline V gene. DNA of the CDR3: TGTGCCATCAGTGCCCCGGGACTAGGTTACGAGCAGTACTTC. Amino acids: CAISAPGLGYEQYF.

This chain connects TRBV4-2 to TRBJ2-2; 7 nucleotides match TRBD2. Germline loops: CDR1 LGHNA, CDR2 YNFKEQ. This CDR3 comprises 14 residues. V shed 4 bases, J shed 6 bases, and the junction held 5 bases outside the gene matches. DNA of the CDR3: TGTGCCAGCAGCCTGGGGGGGATGGCCGGGGAGCTGTTTTTT. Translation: CASSLGGMAGELFF.

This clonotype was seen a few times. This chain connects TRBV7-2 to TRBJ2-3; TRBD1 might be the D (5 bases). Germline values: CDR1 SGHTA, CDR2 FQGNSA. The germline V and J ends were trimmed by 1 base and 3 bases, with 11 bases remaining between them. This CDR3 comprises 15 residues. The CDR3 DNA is TGTGCCAGCAGCTTAGGGAACAGGTTTACAGATACGCAGTATTTT. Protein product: CASSLGNRFTDTQYF.

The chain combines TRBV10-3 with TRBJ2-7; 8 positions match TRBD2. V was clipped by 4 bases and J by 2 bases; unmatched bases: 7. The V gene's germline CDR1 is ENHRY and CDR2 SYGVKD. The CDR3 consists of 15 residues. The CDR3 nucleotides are TGTGCCATCAGTGCGAGCGGGAGAGGTCCCTACGAGCAGTACTTC. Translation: CAISASGRGPYEQYF.

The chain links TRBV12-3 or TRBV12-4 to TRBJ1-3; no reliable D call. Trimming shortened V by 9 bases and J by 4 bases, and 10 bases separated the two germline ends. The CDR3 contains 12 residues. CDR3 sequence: CASRLDGNTIYF. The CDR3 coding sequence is TGTGCCAGTCGTCTTGACGGAAACACCATATATTTT.

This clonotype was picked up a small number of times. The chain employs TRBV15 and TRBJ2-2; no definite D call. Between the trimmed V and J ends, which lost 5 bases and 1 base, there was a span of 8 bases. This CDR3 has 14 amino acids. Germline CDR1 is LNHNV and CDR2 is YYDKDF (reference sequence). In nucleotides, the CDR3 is TGTGCCACCAGCCCACGACAGAACACCGGGGAGCTGTTTTTT. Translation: CATSPRQNTGELFF.

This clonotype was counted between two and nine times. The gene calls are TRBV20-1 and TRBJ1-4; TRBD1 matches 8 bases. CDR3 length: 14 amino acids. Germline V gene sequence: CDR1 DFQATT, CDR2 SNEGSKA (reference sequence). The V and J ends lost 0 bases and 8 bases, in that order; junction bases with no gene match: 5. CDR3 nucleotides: TGCAGTGCTAGAGATCAGGGGGCTGGGGAAAAACTGTTTTTT. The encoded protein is CSARDQGAGEKLFF.

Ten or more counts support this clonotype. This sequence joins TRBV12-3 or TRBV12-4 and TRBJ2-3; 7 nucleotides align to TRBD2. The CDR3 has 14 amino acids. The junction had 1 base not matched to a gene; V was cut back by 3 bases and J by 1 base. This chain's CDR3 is CASSLSGGTDTQYF. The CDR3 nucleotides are TGTGCCAGCAGTTTGAGCGGGGGCACAGATACGCAGTATTTT.

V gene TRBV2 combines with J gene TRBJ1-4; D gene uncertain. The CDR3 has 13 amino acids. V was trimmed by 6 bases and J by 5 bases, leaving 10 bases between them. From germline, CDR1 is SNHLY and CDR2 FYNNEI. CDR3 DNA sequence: TGTGCCAGCAGGACGGACGGAAATGAAAAACTGTTTTTT. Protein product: CASRTDGNEKLFF.

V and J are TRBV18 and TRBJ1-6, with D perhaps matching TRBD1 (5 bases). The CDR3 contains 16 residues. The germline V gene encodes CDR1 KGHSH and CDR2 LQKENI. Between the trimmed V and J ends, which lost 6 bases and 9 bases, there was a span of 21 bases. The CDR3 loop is CASSTGLGGAGSPLHF. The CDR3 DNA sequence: TGTGCCAGCTCGACGGGGCTAGGCGGAGCGGGTTCACCCCTCCACTTT. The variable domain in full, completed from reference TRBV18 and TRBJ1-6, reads NAGVMQNPRHLVRRRGQEARLRCSPMKGHSHVYWYRQLPEEGLKFMVYLQKENIIDESGMPKERFSAEFPKEGPSILRIQQVVRGDSAAYFCASSTGLGGAGSPLHFGNGTRLTVT.

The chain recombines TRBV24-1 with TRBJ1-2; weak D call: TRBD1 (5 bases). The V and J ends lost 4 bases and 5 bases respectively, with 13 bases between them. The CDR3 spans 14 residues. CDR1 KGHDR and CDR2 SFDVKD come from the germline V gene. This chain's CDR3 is CATSERGLWYGYTF. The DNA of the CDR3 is TGTGCCACCAGTGAACGGGGGTTGTGGTATGGCTACACCTTC.

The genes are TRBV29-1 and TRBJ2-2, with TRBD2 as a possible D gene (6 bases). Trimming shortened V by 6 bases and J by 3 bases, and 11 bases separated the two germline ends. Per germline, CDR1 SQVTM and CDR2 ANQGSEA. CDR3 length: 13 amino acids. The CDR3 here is CSVGEAHTGELFF. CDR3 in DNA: TGCAGCGTCGGGGAGGCCCACACCGGGGAGCTGTTTTTT.

In DNA form, the CDR3 reads TGTGCCAGCATCCCGGGGCCCCAGTACTTC. This translates into CASIPGPQYF. This chain joins TRBV21-1 and TRBJ2-5; TRBD1 reflects the table's D call only, with no check against the DNA. TRBV21-1 is classified as a pseudogene. The CDR3 length is 10 residues.

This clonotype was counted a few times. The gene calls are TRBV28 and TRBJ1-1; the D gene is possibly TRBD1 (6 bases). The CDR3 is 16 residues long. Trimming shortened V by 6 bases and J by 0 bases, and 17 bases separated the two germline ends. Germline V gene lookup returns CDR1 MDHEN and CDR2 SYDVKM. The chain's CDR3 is CASRSGGAEMNTEAFF. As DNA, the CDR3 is TGTGCCAGCAGGAGTGGGGGGGCGGAAATGAACACTGAAGCTTTCTTT.

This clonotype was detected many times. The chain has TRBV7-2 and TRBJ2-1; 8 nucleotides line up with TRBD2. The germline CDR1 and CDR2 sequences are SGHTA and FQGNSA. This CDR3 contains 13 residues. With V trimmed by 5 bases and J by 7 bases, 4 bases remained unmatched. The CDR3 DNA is TGTGCCAGCAGCACTAGCGGAGGGAATGAGCAGTTCTTC. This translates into CASSTSGGNEQFF.

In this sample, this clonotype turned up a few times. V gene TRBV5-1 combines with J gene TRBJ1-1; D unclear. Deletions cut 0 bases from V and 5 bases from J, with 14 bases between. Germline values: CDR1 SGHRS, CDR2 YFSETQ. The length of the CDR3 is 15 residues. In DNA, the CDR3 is TGCGCCAGCAGCTTGGCCAATCGGGGTGGGACTGAAGCTTTCTTT. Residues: CASSLANRGGTEAFF.

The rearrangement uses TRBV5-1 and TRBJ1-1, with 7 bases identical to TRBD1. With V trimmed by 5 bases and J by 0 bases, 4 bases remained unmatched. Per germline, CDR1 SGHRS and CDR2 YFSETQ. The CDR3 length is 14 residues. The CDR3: CASRRDRLNTEAFF. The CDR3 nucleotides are TGCGCCAGCAGAAGGGACAGACTGAACACTGAAGCTTTCTTT.

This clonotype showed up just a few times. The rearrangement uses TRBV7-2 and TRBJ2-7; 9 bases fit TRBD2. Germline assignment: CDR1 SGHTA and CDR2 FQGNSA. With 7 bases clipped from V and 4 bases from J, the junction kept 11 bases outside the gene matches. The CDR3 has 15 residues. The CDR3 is CASTPLAGLLYEQYF. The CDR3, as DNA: TGTGCCAGCACACCCCTAGCGGGATTGCTTTACGAGCAGTACTTC. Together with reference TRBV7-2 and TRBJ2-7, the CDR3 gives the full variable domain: GAGVSQSPSNKVTEKGKDVELRCDPISGHTALYWYRQSLGQGLEFLIYFQGNSAPDKSGLPSDRFSAERTGGSVSTLTIQRTQQEDSAVYLCASTPLAGLLYEQYFGPGTRLTVT.

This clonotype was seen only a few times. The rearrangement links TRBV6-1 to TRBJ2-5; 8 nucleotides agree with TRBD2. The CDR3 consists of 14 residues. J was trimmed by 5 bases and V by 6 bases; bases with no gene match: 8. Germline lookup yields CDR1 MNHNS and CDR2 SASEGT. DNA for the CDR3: TGTGCCAGCAGCACCGGGACTAGGGCGGAGACCCAGTACTTC. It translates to CASSTGTRAETQYF.

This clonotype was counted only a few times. In DNA form, the CDR3 reads TGTGCCAGCACTGACATTATTTCCTACGAGCAGTACTTC. As protein: CASTDIISYEQYF. The chain combines TRBV5-6 with TRBJ2-7; D remains unclear. The germline V gene has CDR1 SGHDT and CDR2 YYEEEE. Trimming removed 6 bases at V and 1 base at J, with 11 bases between. The CDR3 sequence is 13 residues long.

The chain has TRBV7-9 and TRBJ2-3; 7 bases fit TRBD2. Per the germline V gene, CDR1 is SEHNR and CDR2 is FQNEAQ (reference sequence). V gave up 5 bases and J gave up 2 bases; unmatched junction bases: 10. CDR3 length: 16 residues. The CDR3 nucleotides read TGTGCCAGCAGCCTCGGGCTAGCGGAATTCACAGATACGCAGTATTTT. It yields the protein CASSLGLAEFTDTQYF.

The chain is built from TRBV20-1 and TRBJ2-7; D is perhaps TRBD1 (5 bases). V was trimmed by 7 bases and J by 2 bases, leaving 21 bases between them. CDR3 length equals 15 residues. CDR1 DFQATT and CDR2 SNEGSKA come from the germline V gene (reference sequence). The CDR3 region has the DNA TGCAGTGTCCCCTCGGACATTTCCGTAACCTACGAGCAGTACTTC. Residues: CSVPSDISVTYEQYF.

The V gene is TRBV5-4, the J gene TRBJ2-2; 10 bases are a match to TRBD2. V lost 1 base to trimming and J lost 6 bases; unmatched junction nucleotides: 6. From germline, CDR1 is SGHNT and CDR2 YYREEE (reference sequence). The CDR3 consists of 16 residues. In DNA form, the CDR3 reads TGTGCCAGCAGCTTGCCGGGACTAGCGTCCGCCGGGGAGCTGTTTTTT. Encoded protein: CASSLPGLASAGELFF.

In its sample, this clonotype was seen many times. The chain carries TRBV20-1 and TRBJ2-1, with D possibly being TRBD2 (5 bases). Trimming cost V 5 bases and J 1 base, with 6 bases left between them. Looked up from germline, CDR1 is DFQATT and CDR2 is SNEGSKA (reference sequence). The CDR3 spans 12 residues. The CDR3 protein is CSAGRSYNEQFF. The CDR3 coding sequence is TGCAGTGCTGGGAGATCCTACAATGAGCAGTTCTTC.